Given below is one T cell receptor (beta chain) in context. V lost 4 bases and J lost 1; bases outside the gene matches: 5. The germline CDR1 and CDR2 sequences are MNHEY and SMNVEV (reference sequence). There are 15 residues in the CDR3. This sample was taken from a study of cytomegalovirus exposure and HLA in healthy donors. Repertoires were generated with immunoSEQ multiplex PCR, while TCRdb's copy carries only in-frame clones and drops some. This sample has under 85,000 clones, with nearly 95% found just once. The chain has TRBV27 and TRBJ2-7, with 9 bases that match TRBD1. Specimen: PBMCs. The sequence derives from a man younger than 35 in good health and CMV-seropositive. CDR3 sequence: CASSWGQGTSYEQYF. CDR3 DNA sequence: TGTGCCAGCAGTTGGGGACAGGGTACTTCCTACGAGCAGTACTTC.